The rows below give T cell receptor beta chains drawn from one sample of a study of T cell clonotyping in hematopoietic cell transplantation. The protocol was immunoSEQ multiplex PCR, while the TCRdb copy is restricted to in-frame clones and leaves out a portion. The sample lists around 15,000 clones, roughly 58% occurring once. The source was PBMCs, collected 30 days after allogeneic stem cell transplant. The receptors stem from a male patient aged 45-60 years who had an allogeneic stem cell transplant from an unrelated donor, so T cells may come from the graft donor. Some clones in this sample may be carry-over from other donors' samples. Both conserved end residues are part of each CDR3.

TRBV7-3	TRBJ2-5	CASSPNQETQYF
TRBV7-3	TRBJ2-2	CASSFNAGELFF
TRBV5-6	TRBJ1-1	CASSLVGQEAFF
TRBV30	TRBJ1-2	CAWSVVRGYGYTF
TRBV28	TRBJ2-7	CASSLVESGEQYF
TRBV6-1	TRBJ2-7	CASGLAARNEQYF
TRBV5-1	TRBJ1-2	CASSAMAALNNSYTF
TRBV30	TRBJ2-7	CAWSPRSGSSSSYEQYF
TRBV6-5	TRBJ1-1	CASSTPAGSNTEAFF
TRBV9	TRBJ2-7	CASSVVGQGAEEQYF
TRBV10-3	TRBJ2-1	CAISESMAGVYNEQFF
TRBV1	TRBJ1-5	CTSSQDPDASNQPQHF
TRBV6-5	TRBJ1-2	CASSSLTSPYGYTF
TRBV5-5	TRBJ2-7	CASSLGTGTGSYEQYF
TRBV7-6	TRBJ1-6	CASSFSMGNSPLHF
TRBV30	TRBJ1-4	CAWSPWGQGEASTNEKLFF
TRBV28	TRBJ1-1	CASSRFGDTEAFF
TRBV30	TRBJ1-1	CAWSVSYAVTEAFF
TRBV2	TRBJ1-2	CASRYYGENYGYTF
TRBV6-9	TRBJ1-1	CASIRGTGATEAFF
TRBV6-6	TRBJ2-7	CASDSGTLYEQYF
TRBV14	TRBJ1-1	CASSFKPFQPMNTEAFF
TRBV28	TRBJ2-7	CASSLTGAEQYF
TRBV30	TRBJ1-1	CAWRKKSMNTEAFF
TRBV6-5	TRBJ1-4	CASSFRNEKLFF
TRBV28	TRBJ2-7	CASRTPGQGNYEQYF
TRBV30	TRBJ2-2	CAWDQGGGELFF
TRBV20-1	TRBJ2-1	CSARGGSEQFF
TRBV10-3	TRBJ1-2	CAISEGIGEIYGYTF
TRBV28	TRBJ1-2	CASTTGQGGFDYGYTF
TRBV11-2	TRBJ1-2	CASSLTRGSNYGYTF
TRBV4-1	TRBJ2-7	CASSPLPVTSRRDEQYF
TRBV4-1	TRBJ2-7	CASSQGFEAFYEQYF
TRBV28	TRBJ1-6	CASSLRTVNSPLHF
TRBV28	TRBJ1-5	CASSKLQGADPRLSNQPQHF
TRBV2	TRBJ1-1	CASSEEDRTEAFF
TRBV6-1	TRBJ2-7	CASSVSDSGEQYF
TRBV10-3	TRBJ2-3	CAISGILDNTDTQYF
TRBV7-2	TRBJ2-5	CASSIRTQVGETQYF
TRBV30	TRBJ2-1	CAWGRERYNEQFF
TRBV14	TRBJ1-1	CASSSRGNTESFF
TRBV29-1	TRBJ1-1	CSVSGPEAFF
TRBV25-1	TRBJ1-1	CASSRALGEAFF
TRBV4-3	TRBJ1-2	CASSQVNPAGGYTF
TRBV6-1	TRBJ2-7	CASTWITGEQYF
TRBV5-4	TRBJ2-5	CASSSGTTKETQYF
TRBV6-5	TRBJ2-3	CASRLSGSGDTQYF
TRBV5-6	TRBJ2-7	CASSAQGSYEQYF
TRBV30	TRBJ1-5	CAWSSGAGPGQPQHF
TRBV30	TRBJ2-3	CAWGPGLGTDTQYF
TRBV7-9	TRBJ2-7	CASSLTHEQYF
TRBV5-1	TRBJ1-1	CASSLGQGGSTEAFF
TRBV30	TRBJ2-3	CAWSVGAGTDTQYF
TRBV6-6	TRBJ2-5	CASSLQTSWETQYF
TRBV18	TRBJ2-3	CASSRAPADTQYF
TRBV30	TRBJ2-2	CAWKRMANTGELFF
TRBV7-3	TRBJ1-1	CASSESGGNTEAFF
TRBV4-1	TRBJ2-7	CASSQGGTGGFEQYF
TRBV6-5	TRBJ1-1	CASSYHQDTEAFF